Each of the 21 T cell receptor beta chains below was sequenced from the same sample in a study of cytomegalovirus exposure and HLA in healthy donors. The PCR made use of 60 Vbeta and 13 Jbeta primers. Clones were sequenced by immunoSEQ multiplex PCR, and TCRdb holds only the in-frame ones, with some missing. Of over 100,000 clones in the sample, about 74% were seen once. Input material: PBMCs. The receptors were gathered from a male donor in good health and CMV-seronegative.

V usage is TRBV7-2 and J usage is TRBJ2-7; TRBD1 aligns across 8 bases. The germline gives CDR1 SGHTA, CDR2 FQGNSA. V was clipped by 0 bases and J by 0 bases; unmatched bases: 4. The CDR3 sequence is 16 residues long. The CDR3 nucleotides read TGTGCCAGCAGCTTAGCTAGCACAGGGGGCTCCTACGAGCAGTACTTC. It is translated as CASSLASTGGSYEQYF.

The CDR3 region is CASSSRGNQETQYF. CDR3 nucleotides: TGCGCCAGCAGCTCCCGGGGGAACCAAGAGACCCAGTACTTC. The chain carries TRBV5-1 and TRBJ2-5; TRBD2 is a possible D gene (6 bases). Germline V CDR1 and CDR2: SGHRS, YFSETQ. V dropped 3 bases and J dropped 0 bases, with 9 bases sitting between them. This CDR3 spans 14 amino acids.

The sample holds many counts of this clone. The genes are TRBV6-1 and TRBJ2-2, with 8 bases aligning to TRBD1. Per germline, CDR1 MNHNS and CDR2 SASEGT. The V gene end was trimmed by 6 bases and the J gene end by 1 base; junction bases not matched to a gene: 4. CDR3 length equals 15 residues. Written as DNA, the CDR3 is TGTGCCAGCAGATTTGGGACAGGGAACACCGGGGAGCTGTTTTTT. Translated, it gives CASRFGTGNTGELFF.

This rearrangement joins TRBV28 to TRBJ2-1; maybe TRBD2 (6 bases). The CDR3 contains 15 residues. CDR1 and CDR2 from the germline V gene are MDHEN and SYDVKM. V was clipped by 3 bases and J by 0 bases, with 9 bases between them. CDR3 sequence (DNA): TGTGCCAGCAGTTTTGGGGGGAGCTCCTACAATGAGCAGTTCTTC. Protein sequence: CASSFGGSSYNEQFF.

This clone was seen a handful of times. The rearrangement joins TRBV4-3 to TRBJ2-2; possible D gene TRBD2, 6 bases. With 4 bases removed from V and 2 bases from J, the gap between germline ends came to 14 bases. The CDR3 covers 16 residues. Germline loops: CDR1 LGHNA, CDR2 YSLEER. Here the CDR3 DNA reads TGCGCCAGCAGCCGAGGACGGGACTTCAACACCGGGGAGCTGTTTTTT. This sequence encodes CASSRGRDFNTGELFF.

To note about this clone: The junction shows a germline mismatch at one end, possibly a read error. Other DNA sequences in this specimen translate into the identical CDR3. This chain joins TRBV27 and TRBJ1-2; maybe TRBD1 (5 bases). CDR3 length equals 12 residues. Germline V lookup: CDR1 MNHEY, CDR2 SMNVEV (reference sequence). The CDR3 DNA reads as TGTGCCAGCAGTCCAGGGTACAGTGGCTACACTTTC. It translates to CASSPGYSGYTF.

The chain recombines TRBV21-1 with TRBJ2-1; TRBD1, the table's D call, lacks a check against the DNA. TRBV21-1 is tagged as a pseudogene. The CDR3 runs 20 residues. The CDR3 here is CASSKGEGRLQVRLNNEQFF. The CDR3 nucleotides are TGTGCCAGCAGCAAAGGGGAAGGCCGGCTACAGGTGAGGTTGAACAATGAGCAGTTCTTC.

In DNA, the CDR3 is TGTGCCAGCAGCTTGGTAGGGGATAATGAAAAACTGTTTTTT. Protein sequence: CASSLVGDNEKLFF. This chain uses TRBV5-6 with TRBJ1-4, with TRBD1 as a possible D gene (5 bases). Trimming left V 0 bases short and J 4 bases short, with 7 bases between. The CDR3 consists of 14 residues. Germline V gene data show CDR1 as SGHDT and CDR2 as YYEEEE.

This clone was counted between two and nine times. CDR3 protein: CASSLASSGIYEQYF. The CDR3 bases are TGTGCCAGCAGCTTAGCTTCTAGCGGGATTTACGAGCAGTACTTC. This chain joins TRBV11-2 and TRBJ2-7; TRBD2 aligns across 9 bases. CDR1 SGHAT and CDR2 FQNNGV come from the germline V gene. Losses at the gene ends were 1 base for V and 4 bases for J; bases not matched to a gene: 5. The CDR3 runs to 15 residues.

This clone appeared a single time. The chain has TRBV28 and TRBJ2-3; D is perhaps TRBD2 (6 bases). Germline CDR1 MDHEN, CDR2 SYDVKM. This CDR3 is 14 amino acids long. The V gene lost 3 bases and the J gene lost 3 bases, with 10 bases spanning the gap. The CDR3 DNA is TGTGCCAGCAGTTTGGGGCGGGAAACAGATACGCAGTATTTT. Its translation: CASSLGRETDTQYF.

The V call is TRBV11-2, the J call TRBJ2-2; D remains unclear. The CDR3 is made up of 15 amino acids. V was trimmed by 0 bases and J by 8 bases, leaving 13 bases between them. Germline V lookup: CDR1 SGHAT, CDR2 FQNNGV. The chain's CDR3 is CASSLDGAFGGELFF. Written as DNA, the CDR3 is TGTGCCAGCAGCTTAGATGGAGCTTTCGGGGGGGAGCTGTTTTTT.

The chain combines TRBV11-2 with TRBJ2-7; 7 bases fit TRBD2. V dropped 1 base and J dropped 0; count of bases not matched to a gene: 6. The CDR3 consists of 16 residues. The germline V gene has CDR1 SGHAT and CDR2 FQNNGV. The CDR3 DNA is TGTGCCAGCAGCTTAGTTCCTAGCGGATACTCCTACGAGCAGTACTTC. Its protein is CASSLVPSGYSYEQYF.

The chain carries TRBV19 and TRBJ2-3; 9 bases agree with TRBD2. The CDR3 covers 15 residues. V shed 3 bases and J 8 bases; nucleotides not matched to a gene: 9. Germline V lookup: CDR1 LNHDA, CDR2 SQIVND (reference sequence). The CDR3 DNA follows: TGTGCCAGTAGTATGTCCGGGACTAGCCCCGGTACGCAGTATTTT. Its protein is CASSMSGTSPGTQYF.

CDR3 residues: CATGRNTEAFF. The DNA of the CDR3 is TGTGCCACCGGGAGGAACACTGAAGCTTTCTTT. This chain connects TRBV15 to TRBJ1-1; D unresolved. V lost 8 bases to trimming and J lost 1 base, with 5 bases between them. Germline assignment: CDR1 LNHNV and CDR2 YYDKDF (reference sequence). The CDR3 is made up of 11 amino acids. Supplemented by reference TRBV15 and TRBJ1-1, the full variable domain reads DAMVIQNPRYQVTQFGKPVTLSCSQTLNHNVMYWYQQKSSQAPKLLFHYYDKDFNNEADTPDNFQSRRPNTSFCFLDIRSPGLGDTAMYLCATGRNTEAFFGQGTRLTVV.

This sequence joins TRBV5-1 and TRBJ2-3; TRBD1 aligns across 8 bases. Germline-derived CDR1 and CDR2 are SGHRS and YFSETQ. The CDR3 contains 13 residues. Trimming cost V 6 bases and J 5 bases; bases outside gene matches: 5. The CDR3: CASTTTGVDTQYF. As DNA, the CDR3 is TGCGCCAGCACGACGACAGGGGTAGATACGCAGTATTTT.

The CDR3 is CASSPRWGPMDGYTF. CDR3 DNA: TGCGCCAGCAGCCCGAGGTGGGGCCCCATGGATGGCTACACCTTC. The chain couples TRBV5-1 to TRBJ1-2; the D gene is possibly TRBD1 (5 bases). CDR1 and CDR2 (germline): SGHRS, YFSETQ. V lost 4 bases to trimming and J lost 6 bases, with 19 bases between them. There are 15 residues in the CDR3. Drawing the rest from reference TRBV5-1 and TRBJ1-2, the complete variable domain is KAGVTQTPRYLIKTRGQQVTLSCSPISGHRSVSWYQQTPGQGLQFLFEYFSETQRNKGNFPGRFSGRQFSNSRSEMNVSTLELGDSALYLCASSPRWGPMDGYTFGSGTRLTVV.

The chain employs TRBV5-1 and TRBJ2-7; D is perhaps TRBD2 (6 bases). Germline-derived CDR1 and CDR2 are SGHRS and YFSETQ. There are 13 residues in the CDR3. Deletions cut 5 bases from V and 3 bases from J, with 12 bases between. DNA for the CDR3: TGCGCCAGCAGGGGGGAGGACTACTACGAGCAGTACTTC. Protein sequence: CASRGEDYYEQYF.

The chain uses TRBV6-6 and TRBJ2-7, with unresolved D. CDR3 length equals 15 residues. Trimming took 5 bases from V and 3 from J, leaving 17 bases between them. The germline V gene has CDR1 MNHNY and CDR2 SVGAGI (reference sequence). The CDR3 region has the DNA TGTGCCAGCAGTCCCGACTCAACCCCACTCTACGAGCAGTACTTC. Translation gives CASSPDSTPLYEQYF.

This clone has more than one count but fewer than ten. The rearrangement links TRBV5-1 to TRBJ2-1; 8 nucleotides match TRBD2. The CDR3 consists of 14 residues. V lost 5 bases and J lost 5; bases outside the gene matches: 6. Looked up from germline, CDR1 is SGHRS and CDR2 is YFSETQ. This CDR3 reads CASRIAGINNEQFF. CDR3 in DNA: TGCGCCAGCAGGATAGCGGGGATAAACAATGAGCAGTTCTTC.

The V call is TRBV27, the J call TRBJ1-2, with TRBD1 matching over 8 bases. J lost 7 bases, V lost 1 base, and 8 bases had no gene match. The CDR3 has 15 residues. Germline assignment: CDR1 MNHEY and CDR2 SMNVEV (reference sequence). The CDR3 spells CASSLYGQGRSGYTF. The CDR3 coding sequence is TGTGCCAGCAGTTTATACGGACAGGGAAGATCTGGCTACACCTTC.

Concerning this clone: Its ends do not fully match the called genes, so a read error is possible. This chain connects TRBV28 to TRBJ1-5; 9 nucleotides agree with TRBD1. The length of the CDR3 is 15 residues. The germline V gene has CDR1 MDHEN and CDR2 SYDVKM. The CDR3 nucleotides are TGTGCCACCAGTTTATATAGGACAGGGGATCAGCCCCAGCATTTT. Its protein is CATSLYRTGDQPQHF.